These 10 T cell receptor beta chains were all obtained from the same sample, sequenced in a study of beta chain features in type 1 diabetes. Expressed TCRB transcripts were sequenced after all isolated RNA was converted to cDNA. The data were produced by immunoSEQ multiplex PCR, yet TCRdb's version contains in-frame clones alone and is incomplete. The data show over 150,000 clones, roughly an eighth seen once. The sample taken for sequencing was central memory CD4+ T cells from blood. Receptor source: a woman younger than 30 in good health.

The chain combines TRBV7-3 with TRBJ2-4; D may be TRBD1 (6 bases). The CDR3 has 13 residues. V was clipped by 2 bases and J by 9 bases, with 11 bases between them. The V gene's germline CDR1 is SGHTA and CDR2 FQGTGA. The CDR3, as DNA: TGTGCCAGCAGCTTATCAGGGGATACCATTCAGTACTTC. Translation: CASSLSGDTIQYF. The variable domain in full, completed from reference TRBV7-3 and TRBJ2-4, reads GAGVSQTPSNKVTEKGKYVELRCDPISGHTALYWYRQSLGQGPEFLIYFQGTGAADDSGLPNDRFFAVRPEGSVSTLKIQRTERGDSAVYLCASSLSGDTIQYFGAGTRLSVL.

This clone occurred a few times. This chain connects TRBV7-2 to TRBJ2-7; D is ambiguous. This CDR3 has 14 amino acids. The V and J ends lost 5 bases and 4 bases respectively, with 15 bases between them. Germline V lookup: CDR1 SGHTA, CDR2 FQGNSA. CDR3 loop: CASSVTVATYEQYF. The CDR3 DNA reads TGTGCCAGCAGCGTAACAGTGGCTACTTACGAGCAGTACTTC. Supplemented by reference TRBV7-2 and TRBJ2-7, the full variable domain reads GAGVSQSPSNKVTEKGKDVELRCDPISGHTALYWYRQSLGQGLEFLIYFQGNSAPDKSGLPSDRFSAERTGGSVSTLTIQRTQQEDSAVYLCASSVTVATYEQYFGPGTRLTVT.

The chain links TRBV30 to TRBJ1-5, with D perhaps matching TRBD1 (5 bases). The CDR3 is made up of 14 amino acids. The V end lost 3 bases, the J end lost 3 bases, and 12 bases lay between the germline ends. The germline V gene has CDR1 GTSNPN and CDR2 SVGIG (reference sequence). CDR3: CAWRGLGNNQPQHF. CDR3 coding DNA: TGTGCCTGGAGGGGGCTGGGGAACAATCAGCCCCAGCATTTT.

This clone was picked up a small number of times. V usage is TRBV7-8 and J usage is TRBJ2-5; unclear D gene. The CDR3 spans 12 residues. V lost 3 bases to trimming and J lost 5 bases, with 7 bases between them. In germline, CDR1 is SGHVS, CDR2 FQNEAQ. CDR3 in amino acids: CASSLSSETQYF. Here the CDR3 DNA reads TGTGCCAGCAGCTTGTCGAGCGAGACCCAGTACTTC.

CDR3 DNA sequence: TGCGCCAGCAGCCAAGTGTGGGGGACTCAAGAGACCCAGTACTTC. Translated: CASSQVWGTQETQYF. The chain employs TRBV4-3 and TRBJ2-5; tentatively, D is TRBD2 (6 bases). The germline V gene encodes CDR1 LGHNA and CDR2 YSLEER. V lost 1 base and J lost 2, with 11 bases in between. CDR3 length: 15 residues.

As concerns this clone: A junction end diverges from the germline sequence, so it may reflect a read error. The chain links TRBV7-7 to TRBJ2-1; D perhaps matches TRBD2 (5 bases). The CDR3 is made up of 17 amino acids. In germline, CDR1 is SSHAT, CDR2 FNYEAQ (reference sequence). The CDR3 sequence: CASSPLGSSSPLNEQFF. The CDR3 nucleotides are TGTGCTAGCAGCCCCTTGGGGAGCTCATCGCCCTTAAATGAGCAGTTCTTC. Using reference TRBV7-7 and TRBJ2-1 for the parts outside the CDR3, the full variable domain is GAGVSQSPRYKVTKRGQDVTLRCDPISSHATLYWYQQALGQGPEFLTYFNYEAQPDKSGLPSDRFSAERPEGSISTLTIQRTEQRDSAMYRCASSPLGSSSPLNEQFFGPGTRLTVL.

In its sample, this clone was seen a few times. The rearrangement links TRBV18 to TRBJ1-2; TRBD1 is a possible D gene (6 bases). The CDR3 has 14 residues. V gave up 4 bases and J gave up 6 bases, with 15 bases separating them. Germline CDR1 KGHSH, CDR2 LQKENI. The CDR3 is CASSQKTGSDGYTF. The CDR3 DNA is TGTGCCAGCTCACAAAAAACAGGGTCCGATGGCTACACCTTC. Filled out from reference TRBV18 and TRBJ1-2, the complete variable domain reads NAGVMQNPRHLVRRRGQEARLRCSPMKGHSHVYWYRQLPEEGLKFMVYLQKENIIDESGMPKERFSAEFPKEGPSILRIQQVVRGDSAAYFCASSQKTGSDGYTFGSGTRLTVV.

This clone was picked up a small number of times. CDR3 residues: CASSPTSGNYEQFF. For the CDR3, the DNA is TGTGCCAGCTCACCAACTAGCGGGAACTATGAGCAGTTCTTC. The chain employs TRBV18 and TRBJ2-1, with TRBD2 identical over 10 bases. J was trimmed by 8 bases and V by 2 bases; bases with no gene match: 3. Per germline, CDR1 KGHSH and CDR2 LQKENI. The CDR3 spans 14 residues.

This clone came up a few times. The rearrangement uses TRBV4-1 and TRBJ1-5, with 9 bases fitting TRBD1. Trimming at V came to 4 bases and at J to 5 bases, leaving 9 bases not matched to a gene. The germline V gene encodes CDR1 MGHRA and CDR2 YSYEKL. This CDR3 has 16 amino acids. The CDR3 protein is CASSPAPGQGHQPQHF. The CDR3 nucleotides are TGCGCCAGCAGCCCCGCACCGGGACAGGGACATCAGCCCCAGCATTTT.

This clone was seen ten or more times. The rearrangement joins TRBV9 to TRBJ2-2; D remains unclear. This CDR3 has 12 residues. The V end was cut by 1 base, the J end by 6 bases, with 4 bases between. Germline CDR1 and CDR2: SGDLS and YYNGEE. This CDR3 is CASSVQSGELFF. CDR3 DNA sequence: TGTGCCAGCAGCGTACAGTCCGGGGAGCTGTTTTTT.